Below, 5 T cell receptor beta chains from the same sample are listed, as sequenced in a study of diagnostic markers for celiac disease. With the reads reprocessed, TCRdb shows one record per CDR3 protein and no DNA. Its clone listing holds 7,000 to 8,000 distinct CDR3 sequences. Material for sequencing was either unsorted cells or a sorted T cell fraction (not recorded which). These receptor sequences come from a human donor. This table probably holds off-target reads from a library built for another chain.

The genes are TRBV12-3 or TRBV12-4 and TRBJ2-1; TCRdb indicates TRBD1, and absent DNA this call remains unverified. This CDR3 is built from 20 residues. CDR3: CASTSGTGVWGSGSYNEQFF.

The genes are TRBV7-9 and TRBJ1-2; TCRdb reports TRBD1, a call that lacks DNA to check it against. There are 13 residues in the CDR3. CDR1 and CDR2 from the germline V gene are SEHNR and FQNEAQ (reference sequence). CDR3 sequence: CASSRDRHYGYTF.

Judged by frequency, this clonotype is medium-sized. V gene TRBV3-1 combines with J gene TRBJ2-6. The germline V gene has CDR1 LGHDT and CDR2 YNNKEL (reference sequence). The CDR3 spans 13 residues. Here the CDR3 reads CASLRSGANVLTF.

By frequency, this clonotype is medium-sized (0.01 to 0.1%). The rearrangement links TRBV12-3 or TRBV12-4 to TRBJ2-5; TCRdb picks TRBD1, but there is no DNA to check that call. This CDR3 region has 15 residues. The CDR3 sequence: CASSPIQGGVETQYF.

V and J are TRBV5-1 and TRBJ2-7; the TCRdb D gene call, TRBD2, has no DNA to confirm it. Germline V gives CDR1 SGHRS, CDR2 YFSETQ. The CDR3 runs 14 residues. This chain's CDR3 is CASSFQLAHREQYF.